What follows is one TCR beta chain and its context. TCRdb keeps only in-frame clones here, not all; method: immunoSEQ multiplex PCR. This table holds around 110,000 clones, over 85% found once. Unmatched junction bases numbered 14, after V lost 0 bases and J lost 8 bases. The germline CDR1 and CDR2 sequences are LGHNA and YNFKEQ. The CDR3 loop spans 19 amino acids. This entry is derived from a study of control samples from healthy donors and cancer patients. Sequenced input: blood. This chain connects TRBV4-2 to TRBJ2-1; 12 positions match TRBD2. The receptor's source is a man aged 25 to 45 in good health. CDR3 loop: CASSQDTGAASGGEDEQFF. DNA for the CDR3: TGTGCCAGCAGCCAAGATACGGGGGCGGCTAGCGGGGGGGAGGATGAGCAGTTCTTC.